Below, one T cell receptor beta chain is given with its context. As yet, its antigen is unknown. The sample, blood from the first hyperthyroidism diagnosis, precedes any ophthalmopathy symptoms. The CDR3 is made up of 15 amino acids. CDR1 is SGHKS and CDR2 is YYEKEE in the germline V gene (reference sequence). V lost 2 bases to trimming and J lost 0 bases, with 11 bases between them. Researchers took RNA transcripts and amplified the TCR beta CDR3 regions from them. HTBI primers drove first-round RT-PCR of the TCR CDR3. Via MiXCR, TCRdb re-called the multiplex PCR reads, giving one row per CDR3 protein. Among under 750,000 distinct CDR3 sequences listed, about 19% were seen once. This record comes from a study of T cells in Graves' hyperthyroidism and ophthalmopathy. Findings and caveats of the study: Blood samples included most of the expanded thyroid clonotypes exceeding 0.001. Before onset, ophthalmopathy was predicted by the model a median about six months earlier.

The material sequenced was blood. This rearrangement joins TRBV5-5 to TRBJ1-1, with unresolved D. The sequence was collected from a woman between 45 and 65 years old with Graves' hyperthyroidism that later progressed to Graves' ophthalmopathy. CDR3 sequence: CASSFDFLMNTEAFF. CDR3 nucleotide sequence: TGTGCCAGCAGCTTCGATTTTTTGATGAACACTGAAGCTTTCTTT.